This T cell receptor (beta chain) derives from a study of T cells in Graves' hyperthyroidism and ophthalmopathy. Researchers took RNA transcripts and amplified the TCR beta CDR3 regions from them. A first-round RT-PCR of the TCR CDR3 used the HTBI primer set. TCRdb redid the calling of the multiplex PCR reads with MiXCR, one entry per CDR3 protein. The table shows approximately 600,000 distinct CDR3 sequences, with about 14% occurring only once. There are many counts of this clonotype. Its antigen is still unknown. The CDR3 covers 12 residues. Trimming took 6 bases from V and 4 from J, leaving 9 bases between them. Looked up from germline, CDR1 is KGHSH and CDR2 is LQKENI. The study's findings and limits: Blood also held most thyroid clonotypes expanded beyond 0.001.

The receptor was isolated from a woman aged 18-29 years with Graves' ophthalmopathy. The rearrangement uses TRBV18 and TRBJ2-5; no reliable D call. The specimen sequenced was blood. The CDR3 reads CASSPRGETQYF. Written as DNA, the CDR3 is TGTGCCAGCTCGCCTAGAGGAGAGACCCAGTACTTC. Full variable domain (remainder filled in from reference TRBV18 and TRBJ2-5): NAGVMQNPRHLVRRRGQEARLRCSPMKGHSHVYWYRQLPEEGLKFMVYLQKENIIDESGMPKERFSAEFPKEGPSILRIQQVVRGDSAAYFCASSPRGETQYFGPGTRLLVL.